Below, 16 T cell receptor beta chains from the same sample are listed, as sequenced in a study of cytomegalovirus exposure and HLA in healthy donors. TCRdb keeps only in-frame clones here, not all; method: immunoSEQ multiplex PCR. Of about 160,000 clones listed, just under 90% are singletons. Sequences were obtained from PBMCs. All receptors derive from a woman between 18 and 29 years old in good health and CMV-seropositive.

This clone appeared once. CDR3 in amino acids: CASSVALGGIGYTF. The CDR3 DNA reads as TGTGCCAGCAGCGTAGCCCTCGGGGGGATTGGCTACACCTTC. This chain joins TRBV9 and TRBJ1-2; possible D gene TRBD1, 5 bases. The CDR3 totals 14 residues. V dropped 0 bases and J dropped 7 bases, with 13 bases sitting between them. Germline loops: CDR1 SGDLS, CDR2 YYNGEE.

This rearrangement joins TRBV6-4 to TRBJ2-1; TRBD1 matches 8 bases. The CDR3 loop spans 15 amino acids. Germline CDR1 MRHNA, CDR2 SNTAGT. The V and J ends lost 3 bases and 1 base, in that order; junction bases with no gene match: 2. As DNA, the CDR3 is TGTGCCAGCAGTGAACAGGGGGGTTCCTACAATGAGCAGTTCTTC. This codes for CASSEQGGSYNEQFF.

This clone showed up just a few times. Here the CDR3 DNA reads TGTGCCAGCAGCATCGGAGCCACGCGTGGGTACGAGCAGTACTTC. Its protein is CASSIGATRGYEQYF. This chain connects TRBV5-6 to TRBJ2-7; D is ambiguous. V lost 4 bases and J 4 bases, leaving 18 bases between the germline ends. The CDR3 runs to 15 residues. Germline-derived CDR1 and CDR2 are SGHDT and YYEEEE.

The rearrangement joins TRBV9 to TRBJ2-1; TRBD2 agrees at 7 bases. This CDR3 spans 15 amino acids. The germline V gene has CDR1 SGDLS and CDR2 YYNGEE. V lost 9 bases, J lost 0 bases, and 9 bases stayed unmatched. DNA of the CDR3: TGTGCCACCGGAGCGGGGCCCCACTCCTACAATGAGCAGTTCTTC. This gives the protein CATGAGPHSYNEQFF.

A single count supports this clone. Here the CDR3 reads CAWRFGSGYQETQYF. DNA of the CDR3: TGTGCCTGGAGGTTCGGTAGCGGGTACCAAGAGACCCAGTACTTC. The rearrangement links TRBV30 to TRBJ2-5; 7 nucleotides agree with TRBD2. The length of the CDR3 is 15 residues. V dropped 3 bases and J dropped 0; count of bases not matched to a gene: 7. The V gene's germline CDR1 is GTSNPN and CDR2 SVGIG (reference sequence).

The J gene is TRBJ1-1, the V gene TRBV7-9, with TRBD1 identical over 7 bases. The V gene's germline CDR1 is SEHNR and CDR2 FQNEAQ (reference sequence). This CDR3 has 11 amino acids. V shed 4 bases and J 7 bases; nucleotides not matched to a gene: 0. Written as DNA, the CDR3 is TGTGCCAGCAGCTCAGGGGGTGAAGCTTTCTTT. As protein: CASSSGGEAFF.

V is TRBV5-1 and J is TRBJ2-7, with 7 bases aligning to TRBD1. This CDR3 contains 15 residues. The germline V gene has CDR1 SGHRS and CDR2 YFSETQ. With V trimmed by 0 bases and J by 1 base, 4 bases remained unmatched. The chain's CDR3 is CASSLGGTVSYEQYF. The CDR3 DNA sequence: TGCGCCAGCAGCTTGGGAGGGACAGTATCCTACGAGCAGTACTTC. The full variable domain, in which reference TRBV5-1 and TRBJ2-7 provide the parts outside the CDR3, is KAGVTQTPRYLIKTRGQQVTLSCSPISGHRSVSWYQQTPGQGLQFLFEYFSETQRNKGNFPGRFSGRQFSNSRSEMNVSTLELGDSALYLCASSLGGTVSYEQYFGPGTRLTVT.

V is TRBV7-9 and J is TRBJ2-3, with 8 nucleotides matching TRBD2. This CDR3 is 16 amino acids long. Losses at the gene ends were 5 bases for V and 0 bases for J; bases not matched to a gene: 7. Germline CDR1 and CDR2: SEHNR and FQNEAQ (reference sequence). CDR3: CASSPPAGVSTDTQYF. CDR3 DNA sequence: TGTGCCAGCAGCCCCCCAGCGGGGGTTAGCACAGATACGCAGTATTTT.

V is TRBV15 and J is TRBJ1-4, with D possibly TRBD1 on 5 matching bases. The CDR3 sequence is 14 residues long. Trimming stripped 4 bases from V and 3 bases from J, with 9 bases between. CDR1 and CDR2 from the germline V gene are LNHNV and YYDKDF (reference sequence). The CDR3 DNA follows: TGTGCCACCAGCACTGGACACTCTAATGAAAAACTGTTTTTT. It encodes CATSTGHSNEKLFF. Together with reference TRBV15 and TRBJ1-4, the CDR3 gives the full variable domain: DAMVIQNPRYQVTQFGKPVTLSCSQTLNHNVMYWYQQKSSQAPKLLFHYYDKDFNNEADTPDNFQSRRPNTSFCFLDIRSPGLGDTAMYLCATSTGHSNEKLFFGSGTQLSVL.

CDR3 protein: CASSLNPSTDTQYF. In DNA form, the CDR3 reads TGTGCCAGCAGCTTAAATCCCTCCACAGATACGCAGTATTTT. The chain combines TRBV7-3 with TRBJ2-3, with D unclear. The CDR3 consists of 14 residues. Trimming removed 1 base at V and 2 bases at J, with 7 bases between. CDR1 and CDR2 from the germline V gene are SGHTA and FQGTGA.

The rearrangement links TRBV7-9 to TRBJ2-7, with D perhaps TRBD2 (5 bases). CDR3 length equals 12 residues. From germline, CDR1 is SEHNR and CDR2 FQNEAQ (reference sequence). Trimming pared 3 bases from V and 9 bases from J, leaving 12 bases between. The CDR3 nucleotides are TGTGCCAGCAGCTTGGACTTACCGGGGCAGTACTTC. Translated: CASSLDLPGQYF.

The chain joins TRBV5-4 to TRBJ2-5, with D perhaps TRBD1 (6 bases). This CDR3 region has 14 residues. The germline V gene encodes CDR1 SGHNT and CDR2 YYREEE (reference sequence). The V end lost 2 bases, the J end lost 4 bases, and 12 bases lay between the germline ends. CDR3 amino acids: CASSFGAQGETQYF. CDR3 nucleotides: TGTGCCAGCAGCTTTGGTGCACAGGGAGAGACCCAGTACTTC.

This rearrangement joins TRBV6-1 to TRBJ2-1; 9 nucleotides align to TRBD2. Germline assignment: CDR1 MNHNS and CDR2 SASEGT. Trimming removed 5 bases from V and 4 bases from J; junction bases left unmatched: 3. The CDR3 extends over 14 amino acids. The CDR3: CASSLSGRYNEQFF. The CDR3 bases are TGTGCCAGCAGTTTGAGCGGGAGGTACAATGAGCAGTTCTTC.

The CDR3 is CASSGTGGNGYTF. CDR3 in DNA: TGTGCCAGCAGTGGAACAGGGGGCAATGGCTACACCTTC. V gene TRBV2 combines with J gene TRBJ1-2; 9 nucleotides agree with TRBD1. Germline V gene sequence: CDR1 SNHLY, CDR2 FYNNEI. V shed 4 bases, J shed 6 bases, and the junction held 3 bases outside the gene matches. CDR3 size: 13 residues.

The chain recombines TRBV5-6 with TRBJ2-7; tentatively, D is TRBD2 (6 bases). CDR1 SGHDT and CDR2 YYEEEE come from the germline V gene. The V end lost 4 bases, the J end lost 3 bases, and 20 bases lay between the germline ends. The CDR3 consists of 16 residues. The CDR3 region has the DNA TGTGCCAGCAGCCCAAGACCCGGGACTTTCTACTACGAGCAGTACTTC. Translating gives CASSPRPGTFYYEQYF.

The rearrangement joins TRBV6-5 to TRBJ2-7; 10 bases fit TRBD2. Germline CDR1 reads MNHEY; CDR2 reads SVGAGI. Trimming at V came to 2 bases and at J to 5 bases, leaving 3 bases not matched to a gene. The CDR3 contains 14 residues. The CDR3 reads CASSYGTSADEQYF. The DNA of the CDR3 is TGTGCCAGCAGTTACGGGACTAGCGCCGACGAGCAGTACTTC.